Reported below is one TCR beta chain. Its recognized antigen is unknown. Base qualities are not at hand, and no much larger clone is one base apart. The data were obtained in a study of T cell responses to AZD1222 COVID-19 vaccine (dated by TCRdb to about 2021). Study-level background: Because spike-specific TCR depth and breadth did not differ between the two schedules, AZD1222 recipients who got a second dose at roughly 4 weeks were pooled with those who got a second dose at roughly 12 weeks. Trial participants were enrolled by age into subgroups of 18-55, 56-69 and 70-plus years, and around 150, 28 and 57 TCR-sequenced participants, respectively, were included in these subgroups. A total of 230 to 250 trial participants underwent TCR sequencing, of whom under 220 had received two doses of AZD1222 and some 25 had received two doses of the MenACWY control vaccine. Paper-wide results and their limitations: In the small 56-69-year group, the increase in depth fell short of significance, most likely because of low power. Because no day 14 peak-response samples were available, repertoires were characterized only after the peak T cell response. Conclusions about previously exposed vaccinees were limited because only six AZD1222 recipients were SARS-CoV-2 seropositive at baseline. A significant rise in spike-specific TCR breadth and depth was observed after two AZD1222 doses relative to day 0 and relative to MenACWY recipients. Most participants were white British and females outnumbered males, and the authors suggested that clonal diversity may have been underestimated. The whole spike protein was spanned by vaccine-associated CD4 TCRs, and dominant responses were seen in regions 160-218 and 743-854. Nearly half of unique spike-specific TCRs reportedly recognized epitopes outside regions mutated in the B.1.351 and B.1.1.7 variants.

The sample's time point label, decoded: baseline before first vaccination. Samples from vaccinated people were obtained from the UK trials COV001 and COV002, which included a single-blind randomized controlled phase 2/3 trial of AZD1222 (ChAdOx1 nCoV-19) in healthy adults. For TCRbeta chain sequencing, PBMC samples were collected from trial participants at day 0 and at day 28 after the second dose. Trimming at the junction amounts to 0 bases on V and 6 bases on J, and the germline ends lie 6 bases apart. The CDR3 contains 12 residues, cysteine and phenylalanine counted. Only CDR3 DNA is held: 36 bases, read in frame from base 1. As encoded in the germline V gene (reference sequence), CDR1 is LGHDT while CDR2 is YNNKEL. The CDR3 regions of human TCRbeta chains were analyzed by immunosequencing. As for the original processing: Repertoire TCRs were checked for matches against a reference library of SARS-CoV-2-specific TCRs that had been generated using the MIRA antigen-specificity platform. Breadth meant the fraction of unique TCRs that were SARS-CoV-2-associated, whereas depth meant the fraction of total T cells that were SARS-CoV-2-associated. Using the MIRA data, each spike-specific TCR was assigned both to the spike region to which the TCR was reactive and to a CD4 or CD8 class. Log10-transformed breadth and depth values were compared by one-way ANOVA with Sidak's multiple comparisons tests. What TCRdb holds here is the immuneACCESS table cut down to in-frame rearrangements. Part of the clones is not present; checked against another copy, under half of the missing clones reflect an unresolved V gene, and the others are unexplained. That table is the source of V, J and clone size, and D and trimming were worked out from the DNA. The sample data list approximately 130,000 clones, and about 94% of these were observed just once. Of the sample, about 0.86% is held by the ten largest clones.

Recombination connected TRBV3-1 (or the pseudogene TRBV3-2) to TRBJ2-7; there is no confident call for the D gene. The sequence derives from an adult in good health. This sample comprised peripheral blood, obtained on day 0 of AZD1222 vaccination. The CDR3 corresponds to CASSQDSSEQYF. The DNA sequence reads TGTGCCAGCAGCCAAGATAGCTCCGAGCAGTACTTC.